This is a list of T cell receptor beta chains from one sample in a study of T cell repertoires in cytomegalovirus infection. A single record per CDR3 protein comes from TCRdb applying MiXCR to the reads. Here the sample spans 640,000 or so distinct CDR3 sequences, approximately 33% being singletons. Their antigens are not known. Specimen: cultured PBMCs, collected from culture after CMV antigen stimulation. The receptor source for this set is a human donor in good health (CMV status not recorded). Some clones in this sample may be carry-over from other donors' samples. Both conserved end residues are part of each CDR3. D genes are given only for firm matches. Only some rows state a clone size, as once, few, many or a class for expanded clones.

size	V	length	D	J	DNA	CDR3
.	TRBV7-9	12	.	TRBJ2-1	TGTGCCAGCAGCCGTTGGGGAGTGGAGCAGTTCTTC	CASSRWGVEQFF
few	TRBV6-1	14	TRBD1	TRBJ2-7	TGTGCCAGCAGTCCCCGAGGACAGGCATACGAGCAGTACTTC	CASSPRGQAYEQYF
.	TRBV7-9	13	.	TRBJ2-5	TGTGCCAGCAGCCCCGTGGTCCGGGAGACCCAGTACTTC	CASSPVVRETQYF
few	TRBV5-1	14	.	TRBJ2-1	TGCGCCAGCAGCTTGGCGGAGTTCTACAATGAGCAGTTCTTC	CASSLAEFYNEQFF
.	TRBV15	17	TRBD2	TRBJ2-1	TGTGCCACCAGTAAAGTAACCGGAAAGAGCGGGAGGGCTGAGCAGTTCTTC	CATSKVTGKSGRAEQFF
.	TRBV7-6	13	TRBD2	TRBJ2-3	TGTGCCACTACGACTAGCCCGGGGGATACGCAGTATTTT	CATTTSPGDTQYF
.	TRBV15	15	.	TRBJ1-5	TGTGCCACCAGCAAAGGCAGGACCCCAATCAGAGCCCAGCATTTT	CATSKGRTPIRAQHF
few	TRBV7-9	14	TRBD1	TRBJ2-5	TGTGCCAGCAGCTTCCGGGACAGGGTAGAGACCCAGTACTTC	CASSFRDRVETQYF
many	TRBV7-2	17	.	TRBJ2-5	TGTGCCAGCAGCTTCTGGGCGGAACCCCCGGGGCAAGAGACCCAGTACTTC	CASSFWAEPPGQETQYF
.	TRBV6-2/TRBV6-3	14	TRBD2	TRBJ2-5	TGTGCCAGCAGTACGCGCGGGGGAGAGGAGACCCAGTACTTC	CASSTRGGEETQYF
few	TRBV7-9	15	TRBD2	TRBJ2-7	TGTGCCAGCAGCCCCCGGGGGGGGGAAGGCGACGAGCAGTACTTC	CASSPRGGEGDEQYF
.	TRBV6-6	15	TRBD1	TRBJ2-7	TGTGCCAGCAGTAAAGGACAGGGCCCTTCCTACGAGCAGTACTTC	CASSKGQGPSYEQYF
.	TRBV12-3/TRBV12-4	17	TRBD2	TRBJ2-2	TGTGCCAGCAGTCTGGGACTAGCGGGGGGGAACACCGGGGAGCTGTTTTTT	CASSLGLAGGNTGELFF
.	TRBV7-9	14	.	TRBJ2-2	TGTGCCAGCAGCTTACTAGATGGGGCCGGGGAGCTGTTTTTT	CASSLLDGAGELFF
.	TRBV7-6	14	.	TRBJ2-5	TGTGCCAGCAGCTTACTGGGGGGCCGAGAGACCCAGAACTTC	CASSLLGGRETQNF
.	TRBV4-2	14	.	TRBJ2-7	TGTGCCAGCAGCCAGACGGACAGCTTTTACGAGCAGTACTTC	CASSQTDSFYEQYF
few	TRBV27	15	.	TRBJ1-5	TGTGCCAGCAGTTTAAGGGGCAGCCCGGGGAAGCCCCAGCATTTT	CASSLRGSPGKPQHF
.	TRBV12-5	14	.	TRBJ2-3	TGTGCTAGTGCCCTGCCGGGAGTCACAGATACGCAGTATTTT	CASALPGVTDTQYF
.	TRBV11-2	11	.	TRBJ1-1	TGTGCCAGCAGCTGGGGCGGTGAAGCTTTCTTT	CASSWGGEAFF
.	TRBV6-8	14	.	TRBJ2-7	TGTGCCAGCAGCCAGGGGGGGAGCTCCTACGAGCAGTACTTC	CASSQGGSSYEQYF
.	TRBV27	14	.	TRBJ2-1	TGTGCCAGCAGAATCCCCAGCTCCTACAATGAGCAGTTCTTC	CASRIPSSYNEQFF
.	TRBV7-1	15	TRBD1	TRBJ2-3	TGTGCCAGCAGCACCGACAGGGGTCGGACAGATACGCAGTATTTT	CASSTDRGRTDTQYF
.	TRBV18	16	TRBD2	TRBJ2-7	TGTGCCAGCTCGCAAACCGTAGGACTAGCTCCCAACGAGCAGTACTTC	CASSQTVGLAPNEQYF
.	TRBV27	13	.	TRBJ2-7	TGTGCCAGCAGTTGGGGACACTCCTACGAGCAGTACTTC	CASSWGHSYEQYF
.	TRBV7-9	12	.	TRBJ2-7	TGTGCCATCCCCTCCTCTTCCTACGAGCAGTACTTC	CAIPSSSYEQYF
.	TRBV2	13	.	TRBJ2-5	TGTGCCACCTCAACCAAAGAATGGGAGACCCAGTACTTC	CATSTKEWETQYF
.	TRBV4-1	13	.	TRBJ2-1	TGCGCCAGCAGCCAATCCTTGTACAATGAGCAGTTCTTC	CASSQSLYNEQFF
.	TRBV7-2	15	TRBD2	TRBJ2-4	TGTGCCAGCAGGGGACTAGCGGGCCCAATGGGCATTCAGTACTTC	CASRGLAGPMGIQYF
.	TRBV7-2	13	.	TRBJ2-5	TGTGCCAGCAGCTCCGGAGGGTCGGGGCCCCAGTACTTC	CASSSGGSGPQYF
few	TRBV5-6	11	.	TRBJ1-1	TGTGCCAGCAGCGGTTACCAAGAAGCTTTCTTT	CASSGYQEAFF
.	TRBV9	13	TRBD1	TRBJ2-7	TGTGCCAGCAGCGGGACAGGGTTAGGCGAGCAGTACTTC	CASSGTGLGEQYF
.	TRBV20-1	15	TRBD2	TRBJ2-1	TGCAGTGCTCCCCAAGGGACTAGCGGGAGCGGTGAGCAGTTCTTC	CSAPQGTSGSGEQFF
many	TRBV12-3/TRBV12-4	14	TRBD1	TRBJ2-7	TGTGCCAGCGCCTGGGGGACAGGGCCCTACGAGCAGTACTTC	CASAWGTGPYEQYF
.	TRBV12-3/TRBV12-4	14	TRBD2	TRBJ2-3	TGTGTCAGCAGTCAAACTAGCGGTCCGGGTACGCAGTATTTT	CVSSQTSGPGTQYF
many	TRBV7-6	16	.	TRBJ2-5	TGTGCCAGCAGCTCGAGAATGGGACGGAGGGTGAAGACCCAGTACTTC	CASSSRMGRRVKTQYF
few	TRBV5-4	13	.	TRBJ1-4	TGTGCCAGCAGCTTCGCACATGGTGAAAAACTGTTTTTT	CASSFAHGEKLFF
.	TRBV4-1	16	.	TRBJ1-3	TGCGCCAGCAGCCAGCCGGACAGATACTCTGGAAACACCATATATTTT	CASSQPDRYSGNTIYF